This is a list of T cell receptor beta chains from one sample in a study of regulatory dendritic cells for organ transplantation. The antigens for these receptors are not known. The data were produced by immunoSEQ multiplex PCR, yet TCRdb's version contains in-frame clones alone and is incomplete. The repertoire holds approximately 11,000 clones, with roughly 71% as singletons. The sample comprised memory CD4+ T cells from blood cultured with regulatory dendritic cells. The source is a human donor in good health. CDR3s include the opening cysteine and the closing phenylalanine or tryptophan. The D gene is left open where the match is weak. Clone size appears in some rows only: once, few, many, or a class for an expanded clone.

V: TRBV7-2; D: TRBD1; size: NA; J: TRBJ1-4; DNA: TGTGCCAGCAGCCTGGACAGGGTTGGAAAACTGTTTTTT; CDR3: CASSLDRVGKLFF
V: TRBV7-2; D: NA; size: NA; J: TRBJ1-2; DNA: TGTGCCAGCAGCTTACGGGGTCAGGAGCCAAGCTACACCTTC; CDR3: CASSLRGQEPSYTF
V: TRBV7-3; D: NA; size: NA; J: TRBJ2-6; DNA: TGTGCCAGCAGCTTAAATCCTCCAGGTAGTGCCTCTGGGGCCAACGTCCTGACTTTC; CDR3: CASSLNPPGSASGANVLTF
V: TRBV7-9; D: TRBD2; size: NA; J: TRBJ2-5; DNA: TGTGCCAGCAGCTTGGGTAGCGGGGGGGCCAGGGAGACCCAGTACTTC; CDR3: CASSLGSGGARETQYF
V: TRBV19; D: NA; size: NA; J: TRBJ2-4; DNA: TGTGCCAGTAGATCCCTGTCAGTGGCCAAAAACATTCAGTACTTC; CDR3: CASRSLSVAKNIQYF
V: TRBV29-1; D: TRBD1; size: NA; J: TRBJ2-3; DNA: TGCAGCGTTGAAGGGACAGGGGCTACAACGCAGTATTTT; CDR3: CSVEGTGATTQYF
V: TRBV5-1; D: TRBD1; size: NA; J: TRBJ1-1; DNA: TGCGCCAGCAGCTTGGGTCTCCGAGGACAGGGAGTAGGGACTGAAGCTTTCTTT; CDR3: CASSLGLRGQGVGTEAFF
V: TRBV23-1; D: TRBD2; size: NA; J: TRBJ2-3; DNA: TGCGCCAGCAGTCATCTAAGCGGGGGGTACACAGATACGCAGTATTTT; CDR3: CASSHLSGGYTDTQYF
V: TRBV2; D: TRBD1; size: NA; J: TRBJ1-1; DNA: TGTGCCAGCAGTGGCAACAGGGGGCCTACTGAAGCTTTCTTT; CDR3: CASSGNRGPTEAFF
V: TRBV6-5; D: TRBD2; size: NA; J: TRBJ2-5; DNA: TGTGCCAGTCAGACTAGCGGTCGGGAGACCCAGTACTTC; CDR3: CASQTSGRETQYF
V: TRBV7-9; D: TRBD1; size: NA; J: TRBJ1-3; DNA: TGTGCCAGCAGCTCCACCTCGACAGGGGGCACTGGAAACACCATATATTTT; CDR3: CASSSTSTGGTGNTIYF
V: TRBV7-2; D: TRBD1; size: NA; J: TRBJ1-6; DNA: TGTGCCAGCAGCCCTACAGGGGGGGTTTATAATTCACCCCTCCACTTT; CDR3: CASSPTGGVYNSPLHF
V: TRBV19; D: TRBD1; size: NA; J: TRBJ1-2; DNA: TGTGCCAGTAGTCTGGGACAGGGGAACTATGGCTACACCTTC; CDR3: CASSLGQGNYGYTF
V: TRBV27; D: TRBD1; size: medium-sized; J: TRBJ1-5; DNA: TGTGCCAGCAGTTGGACAGGAGTTAGCAATCAGCCCCAGCATTTT; CDR3: CASSWTGVSNQPQHF
V: TRBV7-3; D: TRBD2; size: NA; J: TRBJ2-1; DNA: TGTGCCAGCAGCTTAACGCAATCCGGGGGGGCTAATGGTGAGCAGTTCTTC; CDR3: CASSLTQSGGANGEQFF
V: TRBV7-9; D: TRBD1; size: NA; J: TRBJ1-1; DNA: TGTGCCAGCAGCCCCCAACAGGGGATCACTGAAGCTTTCTTT; CDR3: CASSPQQGITEAFF
V: TRBV19; D: NA; size: NA; J: TRBJ2-6; DNA: TGTGCCAGTAGTATCCGGGTGGGCTCTGGGGCCAACGTCCTGACTTTC; CDR3: CASSIRVGSGANVLTF
V: TRBV29-1; D: TRBD1; size: NA; J: TRBJ1-1; DNA: TGCAGCGGCGCTTATCAGGGGGCGTGGGGGAGAACTGAAGCTTTCTTT; CDR3: CSGAYQGAWGRTEAFF
V: TRBV19; D: NA; size: NA; J: TRBJ2-2; DNA: TGTGCCAGTAGTAAATCCGGGACACGCACCGGGGAGCTGTTTTTT; CDR3: CASSKSGTRTGELFF
V: TRBV10-2; D: TRBD1; size: NA; J: TRBJ2-7; DNA: TGCGCCACCACGACCGGGACAGCCTCCTACGAGCAGTACTTC; CDR3: CATTTGTASYEQYF
V: TRBV2; D: NA; size: NA; J: TRBJ2-3; DNA: TGTGCCAGCAGTGATAATGGACAGCGAGTGGTAGATACGCAGTATTTT; CDR3: CASSDNGQRVVDTQYF
V: TRBV4-2; D: TRBD2; size: once; J: TRBJ2-3; DNA: TGTGCCAGCAGCAGAGGACTAGTCGGTACAGATACGCAGTATTTT; CDR3: CASSRGLVGTDTQYF
V: TRBV19; D: TRBD2; size: NA; J: TRBJ2-1; DNA: TGTGCCAGTAGAGCTAGCGGGGGGGCCTTAAATGAGCAGTTCTTC; CDR3: CASRASGGALNEQFF
V: TRBV5-1; D: TRBD2; size: few; J: TRBJ2-1; DNA: TGCGCCAGCACTCGCGGGGGGGCGAAAAACGAGCAGTTCTTC; CDR3: CASTRGGAKNEQFF
V: TRBV11-1; D: NA; size: NA; J: TRBJ1-5; DNA: TGTGCCAGCAGCTGGGAGGAGGGTCAGCCCCAGCATTTT; CDR3: CASSWEEGQPQHF
V: TRBV2; D: NA; size: NA; J: TRBJ1-5; DNA: TGTGCCAGCAGCGTTAATGCCGGGCAGCCCCAGCATTTT; CDR3: CASSVNAGQPQHF
V: TRBV29-1; D: NA; size: NA; J: TRBJ2-2; DNA: TGCAGCGTTGTAGTGCGGGTTGGCGGGGAGCTGTTTTTT; CDR3: CSVVVRVGGELFF
V: TRBV5-1; D: NA; size: NA; J: TRBJ2-2; DNA: TGCGCCAGCAGCCGTGCTGGGCCTCCCAACACCGGGGAGCTGTTTTTT; CDR3: CASSRAGPPNTGELFF
V: TRBV27; D: NA; size: NA; J: TRBJ1-1; DNA: TGTGCCAGCAGTCTACAGGGATTAACTGAAGCTTTCTTT; CDR3: CASSLQGLTEAFF
V: TRBV5-1; D: TRBD1; size: NA; J: TRBJ2-3; DNA: TGCGCCAGCAGCTCCAGGGGGAGCACAGATACGCAGTATTTT; CDR3: CASSSRGSTDTQYF
V: TRBV5-4; D: NA; size: NA; J: TRBJ1-2; DNA: TGTGCCAGCAGCCGAACCAACAGTGCCACCAACTATGGCTACACCTTC; CDR3: CASSRTNSATNYGYTF